The clone carrying this TCR beta chain was observed a handful of times. The sample comes from a study of PD-L1 blockade in urothelial cancer. The time point denotes: pretreatment peripheral blood. CDR1 SGHTA and CDR2 FQGNSA come from the germline V gene. The CDR3 spans 12 residues. V was trimmed by 3 bases and J by 3 bases, leaving 5 bases between them. Generated by immunoSEQ multiplex PCR, the TCRdb table keeps only in-frame clones and is missing some. In the table there are more than 75,000 clones, 65% to 85% of which are singletons. Sequences were derived from PBMCs, sampled around atezolizumab (anti-PD-L1) treatment. The source of this sequence is a man aged 60 to 75 with urothelial cancer. The J gene is TRBJ1-2, the V gene TRBV7-2; D is undetermined. CDR3 region: CASSFFDYGYTF. As DNA, the CDR3 is TGTGCCAGCAGCTTTTTCGACTATGGCTACACCTTC.